Below, one TCR beta chain is given with its context. The antigen remains undetermined. A single record per CDR3 protein comes from TCRdb applying MiXCR to the RT-PCR reads. The profile covers around 710,000 distinct CDR3 sequences, with approximately 14% appearing a single time and 5.5% to 7% taken by the ten largest. The CDR3 extends over 15 amino acids. Trimming took 3 bases from V and 0 from J, leaving 9 bases between them. CDR1 and CDR2 from the germline V gene are ENHRY and SYGVKD. This sample was included in a study of response to subunit inactivated influenza vaccine. Study-level points and caveats: After each seasonal influenza vaccination, few new T cells are recruited, the authors suggested.

Specimen: PBMCs from blood, collected 14 days before vaccination. The source is a man aged 50 or older who received an inactivated influenza vaccine. This rearrangement joins TRBV10-3 to TRBJ2-1, with D maybe TRBD2 (5 bases). The CDR3 nucleotides read TGTGCCATCAGTGACGCGAGCGGCTCCTACAATGAGCAGTTCTTC. This sequence encodes CAISDASGSYNEQFF.